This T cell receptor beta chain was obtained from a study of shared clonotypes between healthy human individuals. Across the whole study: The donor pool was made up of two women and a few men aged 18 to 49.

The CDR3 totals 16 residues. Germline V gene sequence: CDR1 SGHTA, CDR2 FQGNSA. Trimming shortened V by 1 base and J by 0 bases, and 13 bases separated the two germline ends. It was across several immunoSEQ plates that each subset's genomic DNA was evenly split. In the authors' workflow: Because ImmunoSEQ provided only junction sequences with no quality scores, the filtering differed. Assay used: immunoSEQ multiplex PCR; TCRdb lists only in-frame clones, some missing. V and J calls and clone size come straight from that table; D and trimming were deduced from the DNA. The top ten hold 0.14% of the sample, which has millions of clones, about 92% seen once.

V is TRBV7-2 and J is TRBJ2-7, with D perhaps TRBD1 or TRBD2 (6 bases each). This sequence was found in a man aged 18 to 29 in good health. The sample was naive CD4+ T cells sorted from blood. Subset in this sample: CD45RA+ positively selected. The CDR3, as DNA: TGTGCCAGCAGCTTAGAGGGGGGACACTTCTCCTACGAGCAGTACTTC. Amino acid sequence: CASSLEGGHFSYEQYF.